The following is a T cell receptor beta chain sequence with its context. Its matching antigen is unknown. The entry originates in a study of OX40 agonist ivuxolimab in advanced cancers. At the level of the study: Patients enrolled in dose escalation were diagnosed with hepatocellular carcinoma, melanoma, renal cell or head and neck cancer. Therapy given before enrollment (anti-PD-1, anti-PD-L1 or anti-CTLA-4) was allowed, and around 40% had some. Study-wide results and limits: Some patients without response likewise showed low normalized clonal expansion.

Assay: immunoSEQ multiplex PCR; the TCRdb copy retains only in-frame clones and omits some. The sample comprises around 80,000 clones, 65% to 90% of which are singletons, and roughly 3.1% rests with the top ten. Germline V gene data show CDR1 as GTSNPN and CDR2 as SVGIG (reference sequence). Between the trimmed V and J ends, which lost 7 bases and 0 bases, there was a span of 10 bases. This CDR3 comprises 14 residues. This chain uses TRBV30 with TRBJ2-6; D unclear. The receptor's source is an adult with an advanced solid tumor such as melanoma, head and neck, liver or kidney cancer. The material sequenced was CD4+ or CD8+ T cells sorted from blood, taken in a trial of the OX40 agonist ivuxolimab. The CDR3: CAFRALSGANVLTF. The CDR3 region has the DNA TGTGCCTTCCGGGCACTCTCTGGGGCCAACGTCCTGACTTTC.